This T cell receptor (beta chain) was obtained from a study of response to subunit inactivated influenza vaccine. Trimming took 6 bases from V and 4 from J, leaving 13 bases between them. The CDR3 totals 14 residues. This clonotype was observed a handful of times. TCRdb recomputed calls from the RT-PCR reads with MiXCR, one row per CDR3 protein. The sample yields roughly 620,000 distinct CDR3 sequences, roughly 12% seen once. These records were also assigned to another study, of T cells expressing NK-cell markers. That study reports: Beta-chain TCR cDNA was generated via 5'RACE template switching with UMIs. Beta-chain profiling covered CD3+CD56+NKG2C+, CD3+CD56+NKG2C- and CD3+CD56-NKG2C+ sorted subsets.

The specimen comprised PBMCs from blood, sampled on the day of vaccination. The J gene is TRBJ1-5, the V gene TRBV12-3 or TRBV12-4; D uncertain. The origin of this receptor is a man between 50 and 59 years old who received an inactivated influenza vaccine. DNA for the CDR3: TGTGCCAGCAGAAGCAGCGGAGGGAATCAGCCCCAGCATTTT. It translates to CASRSSGGNQPQHF.